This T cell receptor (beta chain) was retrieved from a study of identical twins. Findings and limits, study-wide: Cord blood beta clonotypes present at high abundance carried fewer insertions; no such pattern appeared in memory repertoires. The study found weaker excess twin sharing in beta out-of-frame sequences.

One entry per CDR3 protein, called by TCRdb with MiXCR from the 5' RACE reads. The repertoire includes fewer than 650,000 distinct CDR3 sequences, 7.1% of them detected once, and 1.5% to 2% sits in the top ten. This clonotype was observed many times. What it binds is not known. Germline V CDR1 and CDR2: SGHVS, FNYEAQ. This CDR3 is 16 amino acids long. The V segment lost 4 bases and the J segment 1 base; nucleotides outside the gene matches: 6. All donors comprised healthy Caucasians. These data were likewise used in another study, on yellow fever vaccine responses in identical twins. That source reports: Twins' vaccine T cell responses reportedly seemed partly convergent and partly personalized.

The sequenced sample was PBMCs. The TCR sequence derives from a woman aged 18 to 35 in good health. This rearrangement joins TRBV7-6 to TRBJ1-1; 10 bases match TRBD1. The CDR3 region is CASSYATGGWNTEAFF. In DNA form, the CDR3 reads TGTGCCAGCAGCTACGCGACAGGGGGCTGGAACACTGAAGCTTTCTTT.